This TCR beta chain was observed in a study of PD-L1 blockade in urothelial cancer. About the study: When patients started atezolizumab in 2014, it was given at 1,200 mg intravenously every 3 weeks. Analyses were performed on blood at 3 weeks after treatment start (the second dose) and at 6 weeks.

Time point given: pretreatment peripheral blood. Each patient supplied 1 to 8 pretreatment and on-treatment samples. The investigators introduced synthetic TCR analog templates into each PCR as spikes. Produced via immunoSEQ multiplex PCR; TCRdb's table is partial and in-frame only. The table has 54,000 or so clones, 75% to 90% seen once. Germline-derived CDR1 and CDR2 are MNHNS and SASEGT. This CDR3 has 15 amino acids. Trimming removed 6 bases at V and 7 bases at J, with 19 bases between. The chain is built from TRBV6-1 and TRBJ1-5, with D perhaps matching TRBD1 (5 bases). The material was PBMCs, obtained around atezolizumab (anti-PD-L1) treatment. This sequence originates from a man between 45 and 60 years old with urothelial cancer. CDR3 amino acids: CASRPFTDRQQPQHF. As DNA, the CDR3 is TGTGCCAGCAGGCCCTTCACCGACAGACAGCAGCCCCAGCATTTT.